These 5 T cell receptor beta chains originate from one sample sequenced in a study of T-cell memory formation after mild COVID-19. TCRdb processed the 5' RACE reads anew with MiXCR; each CDR3 protein has one entry. Seen here are roughly 400,000 distinct CDR3 sequences, roughly 15% observed once, and the top ten hold about 22%. Sequenced sample: PBMCs or a T cell subset sorted from them (not recorded which). Receptor source: a man between 18 and 35 years old who had mild COVID-19 (a few samples of this study predate the infection). Cell type and time point are not known.

This clonotype was counted between two and nine times. The J gene is TRBJ2-1, the V gene TRBV28; 9 bases align to TRBD2. The junction had 10 bases not matched to a gene; V was cut back by 3 bases and J by 7 bases. CDR1 is MDHEN, CDR2 SYDVKM, per germline. The CDR3 has 16 residues. The CDR3 is CASSFISGGLGNEQFF. CDR3 coding DNA: TGTGCCAGCAGTTTCATCAGCGGGGGGTTGGGGAATGAGCAGTTCTTC.

The V and J genes are TRBV4-1 and TRBJ2-6; TRBD1 matches 9 bases. CDR3 length: 17 residues. J gave up 2 bases and V 4 bases, and 6 bases lay outside the gene matches. The germline CDR1 and CDR2 sequences are MGHRA and YSYEKL. The CDR3 DNA follows: TGCGCCAGCAGCCGGACAGGGGAGAAAACTGGGGCCAACGTCCTGACTTTC. It codes for CASSRTGEKTGANVLTF.

This clonotype was seen at least ten times. The chain employs TRBV5-4 and TRBJ2-2; no reliable D call. The CDR3 contains 12 residues. Germline CDR1 is SGHNT and CDR2 is YYREEE (reference sequence). Trimming left V 3 bases short and J 6 bases short, with 6 bases between. Here the CDR3 DNA reads TGTGCCAGCAGCTCCGTCGCCGGGGAGCTGTTTTTT. This codes for CASSSVAGELFF. Supplemented by reference TRBV5-4 and TRBJ2-2, the full variable domain reads ETGVTQSPTHLIKTRGQQVTLRCSSQSGHNTVSWYQQALGQGPQFIFQYYREEENGRGNFPPRFSGLQFPNYSSELNVNALELDDSALYLCASSSVAGELFFGEGSRLTVL.

This rearrangement joins TRBV6-5 to TRBJ2-3; 12 nucleotides match TRBD1. After removal of 7 bases from V and 4 bases from J, the junction contained 6 bases not matched to a gene. This CDR3 is built from 15 residues. The germline CDR1 and CDR2 sequences are MNHEY and SVGAGI. CDR3: CASTTRDRGPDTQYF. The CDR3 DNA is TGTGCCAGCACTACCCGGGACAGGGGGCCAGATACGCAGTATTTT.

This clonotype was recorded a few times. V gene TRBV10-3 combines with J gene TRBJ1-2; 9 bases match TRBD1. Germline V gene sequence: CDR1 ENHRY, CDR2 SYGVKD. With 6 bases clipped from V and 9 bases from J, the junction kept 5 bases outside the gene matches. CDR3 size: 12 residues. The CDR3 loop is CAISRTGARYTF. CDR3 nucleotide sequence: TGTGCCATCAGCCGGACAGGGGCTCGCTACACCTTC.